This T cell receptor beta chain originates from a study of tumor and adjacent non-tumor tissue in lung cancer. Study overall: Patients comprised eleven to twelve adenocarcinoma, a couple of squamous cell carcinoma and 1 small cell lung cancer. Study-wide results and limits: Shorter survival was associated with higher TCR diversity in tumors. Significantly higher TCR diversity was found in tumor than normal lung. In normal lung, the top 100 clones were significantly more dominant than in tumor.

Of note for this clonotype: Antigen specificity is unknown. One end of the junction varies from germline; a read error may be responsible.

CDR1 is MGHRA, CDR2 YSYEKL, per germline. The CDR3 runs 17 residues. The template was RNA from unsorted bulk tissue. A modified ARM-PCR protocol with three rounds of nested PCR amplified TCRbeta. TCRdb re-analysed the multiplex PCR reads in MiXCR, keeping a single row per CDR3 protein. Among roughly 81,000 distinct CDR3 sequences listed, around two thirds were seen once. Sequencing was performed on lung tumor tissue. This sequence originates from a man aged 65 to 79 with non-small cell lung cancer. J is TRBJ1-6 and V is TRBV4-1, with D possibly matching TRBD1 (6 bases). CDR3 region: CASSHGLTGTGGSSLHF. Written as DNA, the CDR3 is TGCGCCAGCAGTCACGGCTTGACAGGAACAGGCGGTTCATCCCTCCACTTT.